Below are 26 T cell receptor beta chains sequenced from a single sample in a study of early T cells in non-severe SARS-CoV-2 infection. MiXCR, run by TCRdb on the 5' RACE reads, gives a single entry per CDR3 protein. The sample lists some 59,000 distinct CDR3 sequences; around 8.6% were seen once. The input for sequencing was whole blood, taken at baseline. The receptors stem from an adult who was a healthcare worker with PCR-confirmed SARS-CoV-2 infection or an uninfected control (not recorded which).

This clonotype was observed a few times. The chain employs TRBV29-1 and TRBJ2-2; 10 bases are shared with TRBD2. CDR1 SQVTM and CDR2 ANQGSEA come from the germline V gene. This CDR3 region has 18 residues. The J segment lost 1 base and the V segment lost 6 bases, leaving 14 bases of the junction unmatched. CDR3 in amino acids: CSVETSGIGSWNTGELFF. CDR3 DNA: TGCAGCGTCGAAACTAGCGGGATCGGAAGCTGGAACACCGGGGAGCTGTTTTTT.

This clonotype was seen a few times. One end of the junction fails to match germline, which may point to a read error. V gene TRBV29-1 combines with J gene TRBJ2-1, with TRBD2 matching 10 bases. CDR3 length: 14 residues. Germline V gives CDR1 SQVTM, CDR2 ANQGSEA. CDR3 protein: CSAERLAGANEQFF. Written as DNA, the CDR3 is TGCAGCGCTGAAAGGCTAGCGGGGGCGAATGAGCAGTTCTTC.

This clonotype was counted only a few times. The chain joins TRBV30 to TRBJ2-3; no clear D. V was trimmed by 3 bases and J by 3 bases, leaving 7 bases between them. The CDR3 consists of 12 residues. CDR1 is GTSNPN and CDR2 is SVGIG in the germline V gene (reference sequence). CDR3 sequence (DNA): TGTGCCTGGAGCCCACCTACAGATACGCAGTATTTT. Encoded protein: CAWSPPTDTQYF.

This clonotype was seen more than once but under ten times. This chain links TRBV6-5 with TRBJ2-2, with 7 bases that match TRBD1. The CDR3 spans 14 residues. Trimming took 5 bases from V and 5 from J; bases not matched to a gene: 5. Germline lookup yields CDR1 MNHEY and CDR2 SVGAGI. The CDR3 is CASSHRGGTGELFF. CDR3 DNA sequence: TGTGCCAGCAGTCACAGGGGTGGAACCGGGGAGCTGTTTTTT.

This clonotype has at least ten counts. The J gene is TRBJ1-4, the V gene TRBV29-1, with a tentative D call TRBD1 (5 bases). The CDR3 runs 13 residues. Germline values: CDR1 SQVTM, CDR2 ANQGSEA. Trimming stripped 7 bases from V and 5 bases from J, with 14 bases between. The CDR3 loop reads CSATGTDNEKLFF. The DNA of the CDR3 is TGCAGCGCCACCGGGACGGACAATGAAAAACTGTTTTTT.

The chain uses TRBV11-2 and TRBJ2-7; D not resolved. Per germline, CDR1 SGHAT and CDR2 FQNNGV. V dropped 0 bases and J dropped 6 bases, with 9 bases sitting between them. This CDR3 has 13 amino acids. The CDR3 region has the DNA TGTGCCAGCAGCTTAGAACGTTTTGGCGAGCAGTACTTC. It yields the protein CASSLERFGEQYF.

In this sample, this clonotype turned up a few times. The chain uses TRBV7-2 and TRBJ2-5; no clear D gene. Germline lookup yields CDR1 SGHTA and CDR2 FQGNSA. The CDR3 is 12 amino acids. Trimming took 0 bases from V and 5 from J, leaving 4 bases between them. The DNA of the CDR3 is TGTGCCAGCAGCTTAGCTCTGGAGACCCAGTACTTC. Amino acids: CASSLALETQYF.

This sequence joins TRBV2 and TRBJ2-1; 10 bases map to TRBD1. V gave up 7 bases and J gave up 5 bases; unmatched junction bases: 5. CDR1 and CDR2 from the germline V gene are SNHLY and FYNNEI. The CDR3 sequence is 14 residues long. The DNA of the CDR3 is TGTGCCAGCACTTATGGGACAGGGGACAATGAGCAGTTCTTC. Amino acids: CASTYGTGDNEQFF.

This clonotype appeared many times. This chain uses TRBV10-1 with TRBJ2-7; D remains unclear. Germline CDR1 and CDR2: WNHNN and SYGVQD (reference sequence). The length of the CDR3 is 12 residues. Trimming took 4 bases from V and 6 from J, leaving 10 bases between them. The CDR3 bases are TGCGCCAGCAGTGCCGGCAATTCCGAGCAGTACTTC. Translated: CASSAGNSEQYF.

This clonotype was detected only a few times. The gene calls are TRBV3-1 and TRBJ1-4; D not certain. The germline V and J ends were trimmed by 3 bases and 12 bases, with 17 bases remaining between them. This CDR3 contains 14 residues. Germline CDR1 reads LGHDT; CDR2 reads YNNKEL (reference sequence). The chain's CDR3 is CASSQSRMGEQLFF. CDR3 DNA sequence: TGTGCCAGCAGCCAGTCTAGGATGGGAGAACAACTGTTTTTT.

Written as DNA, the CDR3 is TGTGCCAGCTCACCGCAATTGGGGGAGACCCAGTACTTC. Protein: CASSPQLGETQYF. The chain uses TRBV18 and TRBJ2-5; D remains ambiguous. The V and J ends lost 3 bases and 5 bases respectively, with 10 bases between them. The CDR3 extends over 13 amino acids. CDR1 and CDR2 (germline): KGHSH, LQKENI.

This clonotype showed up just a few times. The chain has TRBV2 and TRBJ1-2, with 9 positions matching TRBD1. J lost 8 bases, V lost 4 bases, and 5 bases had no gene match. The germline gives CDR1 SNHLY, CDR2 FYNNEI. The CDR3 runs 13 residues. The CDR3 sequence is CASSGTGADGYTF. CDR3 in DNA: TGTGCCAGCAGTGGGACAGGGGCCGACGGCTACACCTTC. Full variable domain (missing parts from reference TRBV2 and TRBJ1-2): EPEVTQTPSHQVTQMGQEVILRCVPISNHLYFYWYRQILGQKVEFLVSFYNNEISEKSEIFDDQFSVERPDGSNFTLKIRSTKLEDSAMYFCASSGTGADGYTFGSGTRLTVV.

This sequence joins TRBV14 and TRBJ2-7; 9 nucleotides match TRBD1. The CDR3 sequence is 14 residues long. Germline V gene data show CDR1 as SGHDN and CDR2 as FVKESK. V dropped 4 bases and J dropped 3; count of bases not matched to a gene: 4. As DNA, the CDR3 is TGTGCCAGCAGCCCCACGGGACAGGGCTACGAGCAGTACTTC. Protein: CASSPTGQGYEQYF.

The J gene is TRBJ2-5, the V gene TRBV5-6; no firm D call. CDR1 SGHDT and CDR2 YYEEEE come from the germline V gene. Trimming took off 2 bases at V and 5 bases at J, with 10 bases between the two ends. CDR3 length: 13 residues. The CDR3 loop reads CASSFSMGETQYF. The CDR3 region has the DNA TGTGCCAGCAGCTTCAGCATGGGCGAGACCCAGTACTTC.

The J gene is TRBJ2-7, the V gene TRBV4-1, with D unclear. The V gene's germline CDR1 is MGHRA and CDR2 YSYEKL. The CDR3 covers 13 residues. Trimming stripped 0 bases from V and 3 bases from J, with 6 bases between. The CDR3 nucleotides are TGCGCCAGCAGCCAAGAGGAAGTCTACGAGCAGTACTTC. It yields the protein CASSQEEVYEQYF.

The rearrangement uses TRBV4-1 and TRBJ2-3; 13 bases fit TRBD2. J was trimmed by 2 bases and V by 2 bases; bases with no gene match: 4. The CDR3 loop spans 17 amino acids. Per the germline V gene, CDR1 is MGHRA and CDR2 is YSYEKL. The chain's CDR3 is CASSQQGLAGNTDTQYF. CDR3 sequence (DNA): TGCGCCAGCAGCCAACAGGGACTAGCGGGGAACACAGATACGCAGTATTTT.

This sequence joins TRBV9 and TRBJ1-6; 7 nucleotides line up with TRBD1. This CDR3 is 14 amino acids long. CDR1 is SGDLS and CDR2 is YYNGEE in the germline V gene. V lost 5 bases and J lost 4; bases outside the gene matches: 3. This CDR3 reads CASRRGRYNSPLHF. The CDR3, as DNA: TGTGCCAGCAGAAGGGGGCGGTATAATTCACCCCTCCACTTT.

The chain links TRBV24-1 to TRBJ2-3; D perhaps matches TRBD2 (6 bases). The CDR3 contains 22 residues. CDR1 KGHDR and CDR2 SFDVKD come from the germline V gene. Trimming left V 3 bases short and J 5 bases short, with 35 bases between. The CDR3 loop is CATSDPSEDFSSGRMGGDTQYF. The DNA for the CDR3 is TGTGCCACCAGTGATCCCTCCGAGGACTTCAGTTCTGGCCGGATGGGGGGAGATACGCAGTATTTT.

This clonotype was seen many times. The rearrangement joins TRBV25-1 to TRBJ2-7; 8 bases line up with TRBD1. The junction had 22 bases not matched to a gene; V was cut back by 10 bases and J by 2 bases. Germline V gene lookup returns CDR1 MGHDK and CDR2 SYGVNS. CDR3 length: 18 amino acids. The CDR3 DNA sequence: TGTGCCACTATGGGTCGACAGGGACAGGAGGGAAGGACCTACGAGCAGTACTTC. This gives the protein CATMGRQGQEGRTYEQYF.

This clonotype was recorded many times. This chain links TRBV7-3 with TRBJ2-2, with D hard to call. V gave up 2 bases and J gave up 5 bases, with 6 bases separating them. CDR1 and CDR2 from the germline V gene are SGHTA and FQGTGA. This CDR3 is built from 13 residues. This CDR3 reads CASSLLGTGELFF. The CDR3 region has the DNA TGTGCCAGCAGCTTATTGGGTACCGGGGAGCTGTTTTTT.

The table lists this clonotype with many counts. CDR3 DNA: TGCGCCAGCAAGGAACCAGCTGTTAATGAGCAGTTCTTC. Translated, it gives CASKEPAVNEQFF. J is TRBJ2-1 and V is TRBV5-1; unclear D gene. V lost 6 bases and J 7 bases, leaving 14 bases between the germline ends. The germline CDR1 and CDR2 sequences are SGHRS and YFSETQ. This CDR3 region has 13 residues.

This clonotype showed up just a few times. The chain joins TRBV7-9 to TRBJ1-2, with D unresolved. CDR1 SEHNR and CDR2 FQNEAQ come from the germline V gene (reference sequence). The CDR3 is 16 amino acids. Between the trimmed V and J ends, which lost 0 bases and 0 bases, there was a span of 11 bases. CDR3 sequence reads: CASSLAGQLANYGYTF. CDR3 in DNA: TGTGCCAGCAGCTTAGCAGGGCAGCTAGCTAACTATGGCTACACCTTC.

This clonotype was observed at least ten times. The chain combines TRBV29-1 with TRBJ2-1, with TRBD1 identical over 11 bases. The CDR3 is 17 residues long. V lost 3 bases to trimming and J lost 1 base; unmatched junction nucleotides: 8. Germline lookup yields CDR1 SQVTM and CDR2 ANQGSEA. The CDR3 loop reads CSVEWARDRGSYNEQFF. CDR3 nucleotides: TGCAGCGTTGAGTGGGCCCGGGACAGGGGGTCCTACAATGAGCAGTTCTTC.

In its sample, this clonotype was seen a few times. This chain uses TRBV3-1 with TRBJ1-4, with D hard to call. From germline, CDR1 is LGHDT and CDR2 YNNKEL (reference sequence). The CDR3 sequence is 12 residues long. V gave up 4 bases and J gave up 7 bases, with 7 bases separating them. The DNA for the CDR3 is TGTGCCAGCAGCCTGAAGGGTGAAAAACTGTTTTTT. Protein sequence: CASSLKGEKLFF.

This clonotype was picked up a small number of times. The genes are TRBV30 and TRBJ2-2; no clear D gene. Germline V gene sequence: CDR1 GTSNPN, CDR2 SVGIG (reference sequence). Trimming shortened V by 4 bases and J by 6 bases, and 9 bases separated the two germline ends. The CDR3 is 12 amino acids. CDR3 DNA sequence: TGTGCCTGGACCCCGAGGCCCGGGGAGCTGTTTTTT. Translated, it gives CAWTPRPGELFF.

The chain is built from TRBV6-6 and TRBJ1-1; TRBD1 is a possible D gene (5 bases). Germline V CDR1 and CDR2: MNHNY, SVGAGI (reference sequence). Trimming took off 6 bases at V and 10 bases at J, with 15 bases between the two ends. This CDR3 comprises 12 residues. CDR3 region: CASRPPGLPAFF. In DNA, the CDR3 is TGTGCCAGCAGACCCCCGGGACTGCCAGCTTTCTTT.